This T cell receptor (beta chain) stems from a study of blood T cell repertoires in COVID-19 (TCRdb year 2020). Broadly, across the study: Collaborator samples came from the United States, Italy and Spain and covered acute and convalescent phases of COVID-19. The material from the prospective study consisted of cDNA or gDNA derived from T cells, B-cell-depleted T cells, or PBMCs. Samples were obtained from the ongoing ImmuneRACE study (first 160 participants) and from about 1,300 subjects provided by 6 global collaborators. Subjects who had been exposed to COVID-19, were actively infected with it, or had recovered from it provided the deeply sampled blood TCRbeta repertoires that made up the dataset. The repertoires were made available in a free public database intended to serve as a resource for research on the immune response to SARS-CoV-2. Nearly every sample came with metadata listing a de-identified subject ID, COVID-19 status, age in years and sex. Where available, HLA class I and class II types were obtained from metadata supplied by the sample provider rather than from assay-based typing.

For this clone: This clone's antigen is unknown. The input lacks base qualities; no much larger clone sits a single base away.

Clipping removes 5 bases from V and 9 bases from J, with 10 as the unmatched junction base count. CDR1 and CDR2 are drawn from the germline V gene: SGHAT, FQNNGV. Spanning cysteine to phenylalanine, the CDR3 consists of 15 amino acids. The only DNA kept is the CDR3, 45 bases in frame from the first base. The immunoSEQ Assay, a bias-controlled multiplex PCR, was used to amplify TCRbeta CDR3 regions from genomic DNA. Turning to the authors' computational methods: Nucleated cell counts per sample were estimated from amplification of reference gene primers within the assay. To quantify the absolute abundance of each unique TCRbeta CDR3 rearrangement, sequence reads were collapsed and filtered. For each sample, productive Simpson clonality was calculated by taking the square root of Simpson's diversity index across productive rearrangements. In TCRdb, the immuneACCESS table is reduced to in-frame sequences with V and J assigned. These tables do not hold every clone; where another copy was compared, an unresolved V gene accounts for under half, and the others remain unexplained. V and J calls and clone size are those listed in that table; D and trimming were worked out from the DNA. The sample data list over 40,000 clones, and around 80% of these were observed just once. The top ten hold around 17% of the sample.

Each collaborating institution followed its own protocols to collect whole blood in K2EDTA tubes. For TCRbeta analysis, collaborator samples were shipped as frozen whole blood, as isolated PBMCs, or as DNA extracted from either sample type. Overall study results and their limits: The amount of clinical and demographic metadata varied by source and participant and was provided uncurated.

The chain joins TRBV11-2 to TRBJ2-1; TRBD1 lines up with 10 middle nucleotides. Sequenced sample: peripheral blood. The source is a man aged 40-55 years with acute or convalescent COVID-19. This receptor carries the CDR3 CASSNLGTGVAEQFF. The sequence in DNA is TGTGCCAGCAGCAACTTGGGGACAGGGGTCGCTGAGCAGTTCTTC.